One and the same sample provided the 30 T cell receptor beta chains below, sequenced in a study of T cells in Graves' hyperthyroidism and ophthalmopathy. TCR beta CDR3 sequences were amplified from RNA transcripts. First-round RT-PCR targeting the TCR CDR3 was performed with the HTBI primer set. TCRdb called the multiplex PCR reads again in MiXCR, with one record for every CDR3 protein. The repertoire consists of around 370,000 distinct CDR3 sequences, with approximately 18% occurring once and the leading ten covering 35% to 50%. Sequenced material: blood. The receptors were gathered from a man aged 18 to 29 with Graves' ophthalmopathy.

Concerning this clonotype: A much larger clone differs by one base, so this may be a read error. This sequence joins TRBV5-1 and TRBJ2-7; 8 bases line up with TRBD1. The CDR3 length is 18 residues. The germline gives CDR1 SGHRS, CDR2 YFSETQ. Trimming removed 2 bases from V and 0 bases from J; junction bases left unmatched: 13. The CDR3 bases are TGCGCCAGCAGCTTAGTAGGGGGAAGGACAGGGACCTCCTACGAGCAGTACTTC. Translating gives CASSLVGGRTGTSYEQYF.

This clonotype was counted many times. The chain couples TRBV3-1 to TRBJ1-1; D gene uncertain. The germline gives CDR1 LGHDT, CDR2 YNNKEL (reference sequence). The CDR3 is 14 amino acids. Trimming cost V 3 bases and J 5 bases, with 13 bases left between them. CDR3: CASSQLEGWTEAFF. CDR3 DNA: TGTGCCAGCAGCCAGCTCGAAGGGTGGACTGAAGCTTTCTTT.

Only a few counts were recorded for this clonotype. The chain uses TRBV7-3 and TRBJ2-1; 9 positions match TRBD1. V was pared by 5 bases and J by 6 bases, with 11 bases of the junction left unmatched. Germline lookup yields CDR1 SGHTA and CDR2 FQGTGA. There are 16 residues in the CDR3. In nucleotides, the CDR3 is TGTGCCAGCAGCCCTCGGACAGGGGATATCTTCAATGAGCAGTTCTTC. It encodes CASSPRTGDIFNEQFF.

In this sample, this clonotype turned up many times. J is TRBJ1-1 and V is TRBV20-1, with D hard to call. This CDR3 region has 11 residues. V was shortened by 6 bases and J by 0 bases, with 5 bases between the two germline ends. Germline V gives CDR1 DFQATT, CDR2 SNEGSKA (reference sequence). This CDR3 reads CSAGVNTEAFF. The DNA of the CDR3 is TGCAGTGCGGGTGTGAACACTGAAGCTTTCTTT.

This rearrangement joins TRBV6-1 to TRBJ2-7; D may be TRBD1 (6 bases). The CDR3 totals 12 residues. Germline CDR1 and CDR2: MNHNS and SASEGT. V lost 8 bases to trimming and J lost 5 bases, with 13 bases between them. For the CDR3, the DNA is TGTGCCAGCGAGGGGGTCCTACACGAGCAGTACTTC. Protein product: CASEGVLHEQYF.

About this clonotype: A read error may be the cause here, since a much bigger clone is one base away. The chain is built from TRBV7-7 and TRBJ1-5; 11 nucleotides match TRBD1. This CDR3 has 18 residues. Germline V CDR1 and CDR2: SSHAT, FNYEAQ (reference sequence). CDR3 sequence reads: CVSSFWTGGKGSNQPQHF. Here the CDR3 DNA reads TGTGTCAGCAGCTTCTGGACAGGGGGCAAGGGGAGCAATCAGCCCCAGCATTTT.

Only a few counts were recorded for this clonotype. CDR3 region: CASIRQGSAEKLFF. In nucleotides, the CDR3 is TGTGCCAGCATCCGACAGGGAAGTGCGGAAAAACTGTTTTTT. The V gene is TRBV2, the J gene TRBJ1-4; 7 bases are shared with TRBD1. Germline V CDR1 and CDR2: SNHLY, FYNNEI. The V and J ends lost 7 bases and 8 bases, in that order; junction bases with no gene match: 10. This CDR3 spans 14 amino acids.

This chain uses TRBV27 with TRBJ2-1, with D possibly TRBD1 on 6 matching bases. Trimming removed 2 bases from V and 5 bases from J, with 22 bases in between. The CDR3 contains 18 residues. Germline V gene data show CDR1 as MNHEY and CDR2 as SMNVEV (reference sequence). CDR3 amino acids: CASSLAKVDRPTHNEQFF. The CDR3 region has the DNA TGTGCCAGCAGTTTAGCCAAGGTAGACAGGCCGACCCACAATGAGCAGTTCTTC.

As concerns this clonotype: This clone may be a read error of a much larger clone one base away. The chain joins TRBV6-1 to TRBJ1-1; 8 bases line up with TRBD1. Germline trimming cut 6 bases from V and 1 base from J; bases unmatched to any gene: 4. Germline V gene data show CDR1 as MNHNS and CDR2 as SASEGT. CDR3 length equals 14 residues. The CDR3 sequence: CASRAGGTNTEAFF. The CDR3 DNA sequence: TGTGCCAGCAGGGCAGGGGGCACGAACACTGAAGCTTTCTTT.

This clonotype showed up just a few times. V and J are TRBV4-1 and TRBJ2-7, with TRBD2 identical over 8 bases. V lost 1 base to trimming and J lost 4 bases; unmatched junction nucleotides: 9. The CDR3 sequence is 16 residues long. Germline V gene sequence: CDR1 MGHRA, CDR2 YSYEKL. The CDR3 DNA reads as TGCGCCAGCAGCCAAGGGCCGGGACTAGGGCGATACGAGCAGTACTTC. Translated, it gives CASSQGPGLGRYEQYF.

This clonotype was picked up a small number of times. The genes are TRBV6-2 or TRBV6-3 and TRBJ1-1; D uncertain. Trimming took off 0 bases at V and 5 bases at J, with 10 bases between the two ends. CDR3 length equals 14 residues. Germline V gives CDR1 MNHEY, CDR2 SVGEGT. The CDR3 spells CASSYSRVVTEAFF. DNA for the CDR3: TGTGCCAGCAGTTACTCGAGGGTGGTGACTGAAGCTTTCTTT.

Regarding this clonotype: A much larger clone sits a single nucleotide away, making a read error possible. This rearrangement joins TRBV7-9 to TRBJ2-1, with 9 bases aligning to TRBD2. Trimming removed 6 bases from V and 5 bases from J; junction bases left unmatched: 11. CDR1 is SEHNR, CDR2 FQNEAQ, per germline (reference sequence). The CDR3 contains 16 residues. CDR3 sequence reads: CASSRDSSGENNEQFF. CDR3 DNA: TGTGCCAGCAGTCGGGACTCTAGCGGGGAAAACAATGAGCAGTTCTTC. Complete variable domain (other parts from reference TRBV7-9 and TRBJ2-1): DTGVSQNPRHKITKRGQNVTFRCDPISEHNRLYWYRQTLGQGPEFLTYFQNEAQLEKSRLLSDRFSAERPKGSFSTLEIQRTEQGDSAMYLCASSRDSSGENNEQFFGPGTRLTVL.

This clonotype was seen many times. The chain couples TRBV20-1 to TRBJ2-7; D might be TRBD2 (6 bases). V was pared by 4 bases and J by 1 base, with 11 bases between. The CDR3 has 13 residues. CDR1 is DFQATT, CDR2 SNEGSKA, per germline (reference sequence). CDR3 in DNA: TGCAGTGCTACGGGGGTAGGATCCTACGAGCAGTACTTC. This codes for CSATGVGSYEQYF.

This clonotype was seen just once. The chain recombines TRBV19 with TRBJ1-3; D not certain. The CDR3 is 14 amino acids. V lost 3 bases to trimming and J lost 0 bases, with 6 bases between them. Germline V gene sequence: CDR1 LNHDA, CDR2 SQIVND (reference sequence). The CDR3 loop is CASSIRSSGNTIYF. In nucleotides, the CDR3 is TGTGCCAGTAGTATTCGGAGCTCTGGAAACACCATATATTTT.

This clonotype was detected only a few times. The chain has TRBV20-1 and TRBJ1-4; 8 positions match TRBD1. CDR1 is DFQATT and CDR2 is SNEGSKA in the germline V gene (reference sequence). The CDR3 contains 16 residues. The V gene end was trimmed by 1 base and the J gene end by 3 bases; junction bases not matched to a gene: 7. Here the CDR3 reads CSARALQGVANEKLFF. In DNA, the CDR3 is TGCAGTGCTAGAGCCCTACAGGGGGTGGCTAATGAAAAACTGTTTTTT.

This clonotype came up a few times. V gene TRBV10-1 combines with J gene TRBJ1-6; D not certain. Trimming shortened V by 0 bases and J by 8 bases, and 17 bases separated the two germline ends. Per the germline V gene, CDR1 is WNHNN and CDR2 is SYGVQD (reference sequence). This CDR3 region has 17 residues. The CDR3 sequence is CASSESNEVFPYSPLHF. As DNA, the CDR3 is TGCGCCAGCAGTGAGTCGAATGAGGTTTTTCCTTATTCACCCCTCCACTTT.

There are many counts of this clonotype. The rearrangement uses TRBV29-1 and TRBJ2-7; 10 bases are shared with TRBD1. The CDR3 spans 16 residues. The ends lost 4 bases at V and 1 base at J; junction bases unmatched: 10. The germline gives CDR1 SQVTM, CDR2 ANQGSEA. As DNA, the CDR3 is TGCAGCGTTGGGCCCATCCGGGACAGGGGATCCTACGAGCAGTACTTC. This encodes CSVGPIRDRGSYEQYF.

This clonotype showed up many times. In DNA, the CDR3 is TGTGCCAGCAGTGTTGACAGGGGGAGCGAAAAACTGTTTTTT. Its translation: CASSVDRGSEKLFF. This rearrangement joins TRBV2 to TRBJ1-4, with TRBD1 matching over 9 bases. The junction had 5 bases not matched to a gene; V was cut back by 4 bases and J by 8 bases. The germline V gene has CDR1 SNHLY and CDR2 FYNNEI. The CDR3 loop spans 14 amino acids.

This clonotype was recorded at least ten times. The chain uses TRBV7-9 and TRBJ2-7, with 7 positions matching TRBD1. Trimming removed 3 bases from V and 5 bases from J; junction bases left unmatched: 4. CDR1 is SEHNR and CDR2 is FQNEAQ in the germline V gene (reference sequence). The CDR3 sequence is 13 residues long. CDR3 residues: CASSFDRDHEQYF. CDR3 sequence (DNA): TGTGCCAGCAGCTTCGACAGGGACCACGAGCAGTACTTC. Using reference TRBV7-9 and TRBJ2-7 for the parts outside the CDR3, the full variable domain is DTGVSQNPRHKITKRGQNVTFRCDPISEHNRLYWYRQTLGQGPEFLTYFQNEAQLEKSRLLSDRFSAERPKGSFSTLEIQRTEQGDSAMYLCASSFDRDHEQYFGPGTRLTVT.

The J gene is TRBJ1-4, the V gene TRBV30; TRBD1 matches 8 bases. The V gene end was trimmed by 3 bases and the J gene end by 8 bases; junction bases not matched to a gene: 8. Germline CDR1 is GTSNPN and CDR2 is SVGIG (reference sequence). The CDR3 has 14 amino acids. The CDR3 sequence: CAWRAGGLYEKLFF. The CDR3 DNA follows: TGTGCCTGGAGAGCAGGGGGCTTGTACGAAAAACTGTTTTTT. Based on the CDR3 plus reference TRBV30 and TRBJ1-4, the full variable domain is SQTIHQWPATLVQPVGSPLSLECTVEGTSNPNLYWYRQAAGRGLQLLFYSVGIGQISSEVPQNLSASRPQDRQFILSSKKLLLSDSGFYLCAWRAGGLYEKLFFGSGTQLSVL.

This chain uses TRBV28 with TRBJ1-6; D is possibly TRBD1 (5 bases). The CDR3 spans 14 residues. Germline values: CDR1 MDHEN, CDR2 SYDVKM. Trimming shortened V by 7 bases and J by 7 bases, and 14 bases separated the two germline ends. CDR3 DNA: TGTGCCAGCACTGCAGGGATTGTGAATTCACCCCTCCACTTT. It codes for CASTAGIVNSPLHF. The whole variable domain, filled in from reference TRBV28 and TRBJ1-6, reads DVKVTQSSRYLVKRTGEKVFLECVQDMDHENMFWYRQDPGLGLRLIYFSYDVKMKEKGDIPEGYSVSREKKERFSLILESASTNQTSMYLCASTAGIVNSPLHFGNGTRLTVT.

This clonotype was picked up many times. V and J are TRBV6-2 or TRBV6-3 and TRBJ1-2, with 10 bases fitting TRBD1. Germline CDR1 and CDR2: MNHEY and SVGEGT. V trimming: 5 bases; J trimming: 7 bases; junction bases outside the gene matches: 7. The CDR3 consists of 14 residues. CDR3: CASSTLTGGLGYTF. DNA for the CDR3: TGTGCCAGCAGTACCCTGACAGGGGGCCTTGGCTACACCTTC.

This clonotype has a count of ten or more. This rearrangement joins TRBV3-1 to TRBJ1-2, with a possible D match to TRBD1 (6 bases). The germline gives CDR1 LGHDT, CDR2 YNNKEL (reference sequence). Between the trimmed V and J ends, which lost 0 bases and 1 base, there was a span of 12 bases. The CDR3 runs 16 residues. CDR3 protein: CASSQEAWDNNYGYTF. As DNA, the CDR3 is TGTGCCAGCAGCCAAGAGGCTTGGGACAATAACTATGGCTACACCTTC.

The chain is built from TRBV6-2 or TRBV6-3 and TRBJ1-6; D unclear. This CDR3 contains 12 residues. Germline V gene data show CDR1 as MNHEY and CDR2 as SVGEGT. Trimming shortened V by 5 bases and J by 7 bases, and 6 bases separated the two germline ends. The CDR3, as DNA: TGTGCCAGCAGTGACCTAAATTCACCCCTCCACTTT. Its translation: CASSDLNSPLHF.

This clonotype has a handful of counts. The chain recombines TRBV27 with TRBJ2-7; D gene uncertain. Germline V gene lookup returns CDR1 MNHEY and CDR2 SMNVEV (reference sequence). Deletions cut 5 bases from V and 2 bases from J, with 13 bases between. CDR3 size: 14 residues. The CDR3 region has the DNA TGTGCCAGCAGTACCGTCGACGGACCCTACGAGCAGTACTTC. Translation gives CASSTVDGPYEQYF.

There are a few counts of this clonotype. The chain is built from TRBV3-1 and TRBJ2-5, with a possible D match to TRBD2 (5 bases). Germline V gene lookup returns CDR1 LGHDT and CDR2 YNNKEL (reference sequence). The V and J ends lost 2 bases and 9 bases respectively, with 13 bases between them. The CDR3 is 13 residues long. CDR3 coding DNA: TGTGCCAGCAGCCAATCGGGTCCCGGGGCCCAGTACTTC. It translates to CASSQSGPGAQYF.

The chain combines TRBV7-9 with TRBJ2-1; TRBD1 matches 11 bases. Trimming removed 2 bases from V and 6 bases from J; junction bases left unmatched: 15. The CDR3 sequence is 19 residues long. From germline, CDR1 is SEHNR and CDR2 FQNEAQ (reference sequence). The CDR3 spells CASSLPLRTGGLGGNEQFF. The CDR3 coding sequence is TGTGCCAGCAGCTTACCCCTTAGGACAGGGGGCCTGGGAGGCAATGAGCAGTTCTTC.

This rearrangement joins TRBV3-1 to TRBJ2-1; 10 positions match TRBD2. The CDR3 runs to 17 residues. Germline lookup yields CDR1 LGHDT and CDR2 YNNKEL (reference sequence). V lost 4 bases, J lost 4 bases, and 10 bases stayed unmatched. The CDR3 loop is CASSLLISSGGYNEQFF. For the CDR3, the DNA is TGTGCCAGCAGCCTTTTGATTTCTAGCGGGGGTTACAATGAGCAGTTCTTC.

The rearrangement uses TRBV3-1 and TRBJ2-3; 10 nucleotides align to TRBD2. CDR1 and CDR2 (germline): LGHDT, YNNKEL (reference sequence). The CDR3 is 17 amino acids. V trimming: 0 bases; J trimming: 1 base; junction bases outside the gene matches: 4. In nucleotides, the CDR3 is TGTGCCAGCAGCCAAGATAGAAGCGGGAGGGGCACAGATACGCAGTATTTT. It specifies CASSQDRSGRGTDTQYF.

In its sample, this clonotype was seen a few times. CDR3 protein: CASSEIWDQETQYF. The DNA of the CDR3 is TGTGCCAGCAGTGAGATTTGGGACCAAGAGACCCAGTACTTC. The V gene is TRBV6-1, the J gene TRBJ2-5; D call uncertain. Germline CDR1 reads MNHNS; CDR2 reads SASEGT. The germline V and J ends were trimmed by 3 bases and 0 bases, with 8 bases remaining between them. This CDR3 region has 14 residues.